The 18 T cell receptor beta chains below were found in one sample sequenced in a study of blood T cell repertoires in COVID-19. Assay used: immunoSEQ multiplex PCR; TCRdb lists only in-frame clones, some missing. The sample includes around 130,000 clones, 84% of them seen just once. Sequencing was performed on PBMCs or T cells enriched from blood (not recorded which). Receptors were obtained from a woman aged 25 to 45 who had recovered from COVID-19.

This chain joins TRBV5-6 and TRBJ1-5, with a possible D match to TRBD1 (6 bases). V was clipped by 3 bases and J by 4 bases, with 20 bases between them. From germline, CDR1 is SGHDT and CDR2 YYEEEE. The CDR3 has 17 amino acids. As DNA, the CDR3 is TGTGCCAGCAGCTGGTGGATGGGGGATACAGGGAATCAGCCCCAGCATTTT. As protein: CASSWWMGDTGNQPQHF.

The rearrangement joins TRBV7-6 to TRBJ2-1; TRBD2 matches 12 bases. Losses at the gene ends were 5 bases for V and 0 bases for J; bases not matched to a gene: 11. The CDR3 totals 19 residues. CDR1 is SGHVS, CDR2 FNYEAQ, per germline. This chain's CDR3 is CASSANRWTSGVSYNEQFF. Written as DNA, the CDR3 is TGTGCCAGCAGCGCAAACAGATGGACTAGCGGGGTCTCCTACAATGAGCAGTTCTTC.

The V call is TRBV19, the J call TRBJ2-2; the match to TRBD2 covers 8 bases. CDR1 and CDR2 (germline): LNHDA, SQIVND (reference sequence). This CDR3 has 14 residues. The J segment lost 7 bases and the V segment lost 5 bases, leaving 6 bases of the junction unmatched. CDR3 sequence (DNA): TGTGCCAGTAGTCTGACTAGCGTGAACGGGGAGCTGTTTTTT. This translates into CASSLTSVNGELFF.

In this sample, this clone turned up a few times. The chain is built from TRBV6-5 and TRBJ2-7; a weak D match, TRBD1 (5 bases). The germline V gene has CDR1 MNHEY and CDR2 SVGAGI. The germline V and J ends were trimmed by 0 bases and 3 bases, with 12 bases remaining between them. The CDR3 loop spans 15 amino acids. The CDR3 spells CASSYSVDTYYEQYF. Here the CDR3 DNA reads TGTGCCAGCAGTTACTCAGTGGACACCTACTACGAGCAGTACTTC.

The chain recombines TRBV19 with TRBJ1-1, with D perhaps matching TRBD1 (6 bases). The CDR3 consists of 13 residues. V was trimmed by 6 bases and J by 1 base, leaving 9 bases between them. The germline CDR1 and CDR2 sequences are LNHDA and SQIVND (reference sequence). In DNA form, the CDR3 reads TGTGCCAGTAGGGGGGACACGAACACTGAAGCTTTCTTT. This sequence encodes CASRGDTNTEAFF.

The CDR3 is CASSPDSGLKNSPLHF. CDR3 sequence (DNA): TGTGCCAGCAGCCCAGATTCGGGGTTAAAGAATTCACCCCTCCACTTT. The chain employs TRBV5-4 and TRBJ1-6; D is unclear. This CDR3 has 16 residues. Germline CDR1 reads SGHNT; CDR2 reads YYREEE (reference sequence). V lost 4 bases to trimming and J lost 7 bases, with 18 bases between them.

V is TRBV4-3 and J is TRBJ2-5; possibly TRBD2 for D (6 bases). The V end lost 2 bases, the J end lost 5 bases, and 15 bases lay between the germline ends. The CDR3 has 15 residues. CDR1 is LGHNA, CDR2 YSLEER, per germline. The CDR3 DNA is TGCGCCAGCAGCCAAAACCCCACGGGGGAGGAGACCCAGTACTTC. The encoded protein is CASSQNPTGEETQYF.

This sequence joins TRBV3-1 (or the pseudogene TRBV3-2) and TRBJ2-5; TRBD2 aligns across 7 bases. CDR3 length: 18 amino acids. CDR1 LGHDT and CDR2 YNNKEL come from the germline V gene (reference sequence). V lost 1 base, J lost 5 bases, and 16 bases stayed unmatched. As DNA, the CDR3 is TGTGCCAGCAGCCAAGTAGGGCGGGAGTCCGGATTTCCTGAGACCCAGTACTTC. Protein: CASSQVGRESGFPETQYF.

Points on this clone: An end of the junction does not agree with germline; a read error may underlie this. This sequence joins TRBV2 and TRBJ1-1, with 7 nucleotides matching TRBD1. Germline V gives CDR1 SNHLY, CDR2 FYNNEI. The CDR3 is 15 residues long. The CDR3, as DNA: TGTGCCAGCAGGGAAGGGGGCAGGATGAACACTGAAGCTTTCTTT. The encoded protein is CASREGGRMNTEAFF.

The V call is TRBV6-2 or TRBV6-3, the J call TRBJ2-1; D ambiguous. The CDR3 runs 15 residues. Germline V gives CDR1 MNHEY, CDR2 SVGEGT. The V end was cut by 6 bases, the J end by 0 bases, with 12 bases between. This chain's CDR3 is CASSRPPSSYNEQFF. The DNA of the CDR3 is TGTGCCAGCAGCCGGCCCCCCAGCTCCTACAATGAGCAGTTCTTC.

The J gene is TRBJ1-4, the V gene TRBV7-2; maybe TRBD1 (6 bases). The germline gives CDR1 SGHTA, CDR2 FQGNSA. The CDR3 sequence is 18 residues long. Trimming cost V 0 bases and J 3 bases, with 17 bases left between them. CDR3 nucleotides: TGTGCCAGCAGCTTAGCTGCTTTGGGCAGGGGTTCTAATGAAAAACTGTTTTTT. It specifies CASSLAALGRGSNEKLFF.

This sequence joins TRBV19 and TRBJ1-6; weak D call: TRBD1 (6 bases). Germline V gives CDR1 LNHDA, CDR2 SQIVND (reference sequence). The CDR3 consists of 18 residues. Trimming cost V 4 bases and J 5 bases, with 21 bases left between them. The CDR3 bases are TGTGCCAGTAGTACCTTTAAAACAGGGCTAACGGATAATTCACCCCTCCACTTT. It yields the protein CASSTFKTGLTDNSPLHF.

The V call is TRBV4-1, the J call TRBJ2-2, with a possible D match to TRBD1 (5 bases). The CDR3 has 18 residues. Germline CDR1 reads MGHRA; CDR2 reads YSYEKL. Deletions cut 0 bases from V and 0 bases from J, with 14 bases between. CDR3 sequence reads: CASSQETPRQTNTGELFF. In DNA form, the CDR3 reads TGCGCCAGCAGCCAAGAAACCCCAAGACAGACGAACACCGGGGAGCTGTTTTTT.

This CDR3 reads CASSLFPRGERSPLHF. In DNA form, the CDR3 reads TGTGCCAGCAGTTTATTCCCCAGGGGGGAACGGTCACCCCTCCACTTT. V and J are TRBV27 and TRBJ1-6, with TRBD1 matching 7 bases. The CDR3 consists of 16 residues. Germline V CDR1 and CDR2: MNHEY, SMNVEV (reference sequence). V was clipped by 1 base and J by 10 bases; unmatched bases: 10.

The CDR3: CASSGGTGVWTEAFF. As DNA, the CDR3 is TGTGCCAGCAGCGGCGGGACAGGGGTGTGGACTGAAGCTTTCTTT. The chain has TRBV9 and TRBJ1-1; 10 bases are a match to TRBD1. The V segment lost 3 bases and the J segment 5 bases; nucleotides outside the gene matches: 7. The length of the CDR3 is 15 residues. CDR1 is SGDLS and CDR2 is YYNGEE in the germline V gene.

The J gene is TRBJ1-4, the V gene TRBV28, with 7 bases fitting TRBD1. The V segment lost 6 bases and the J segment 0 bases; nucleotides outside the gene matches: 16. The length of the CDR3 is 19 residues. Germline CDR1 is MDHEN and CDR2 is SYDVKM. For the CDR3, the DNA is TGTGCCAGCAGCCCAACCCCTCTGGCAGGGACAGCAACTAATGAAAAACTGTTTTTT. As protein: CASSPTPLAGTATNEKLFF.

The rearrangement links TRBV7-9 to TRBJ2-4; no reliable D call. Trimming cost V 6 bases and J 0 bases, with 12 bases left between them. Germline lookup yields CDR1 SEHNR and CDR2 FQNEAQ (reference sequence). This CDR3 has 15 amino acids. The CDR3 loop reads CASSPARLAKNIQYF. The CDR3, as DNA: TGTGCCAGCAGTCCCGCTAGGCTAGCCAAAAACATTCAGTACTTC.

The gene calls are TRBV11-3 and TRBJ2-2, with TRBD2 identical over 10 bases. V lost 5 bases to trimming and J lost 8 bases; unmatched junction nucleotides: 11. From germline, CDR1 is SGHNT and CDR2 YENEEA. The CDR3 is 16 residues long. The CDR3 DNA sequence: TGTGCCAGCAGCCCCCGACTAGCGGGTGGAACTGGGGAGCTGTTTTTT. This gives the protein CASSPRLAGGTGELFF.